The 17 T cell receptor beta chains listed next were all sequenced from one sample in a study of blood T cell repertoires in COVID-19. Method: immunoSEQ multiplex PCR; TCRdb's copy keeps in-frame clones and lacks some. The sample includes roughly 100,000 clones, 85% of them seen just once. Material for sequencing was peripheral blood. Every receptor here comes from a middle-aged man with acute or convalescent COVID-19.

The chain is built from TRBV10-1 and TRBJ1-5; D is perhaps TRBD1 (5 bases). Trimming left V 4 bases short and J 3 bases short, with 13 bases between. The CDR3 is 15 residues long. CDR1 is WNHNN, CDR2 SYGVQD, per germline (reference sequence). DNA for the CDR3: TGCGCCAGCAGTGCTTCGGGGGGTATCAATCAGCCCCAGCATTTT. Translated, it gives CASSASGGINQPQHF.

This chain connects TRBV10-1 to TRBJ2-3; a possible D gene is TRBD1 (8 bases). Trimming took 5 bases from V and 5 from J, leaving 14 bases between them. CDR1 and CDR2 (germline): WNHNN, SYGVQD (reference sequence). CDR3 size: 14 residues. The CDR3 DNA reads TGCGCCAGCAGTCTGACAGGGGAGGGAGATACGCAGTATTTT. The encoded protein is CASSLTGEGDTQYF.

The chain employs TRBV4-1 and TRBJ1-2, with a weak D call TRBD1 (5 bases). The CDR3 extends over 13 amino acids. V dropped 1 base and J dropped 9 bases, with 12 bases sitting between them. The germline gives CDR1 MGHRA, CDR2 YSYEKL. Here the CDR3 reads CASSQVPGGSYTF. In nucleotides, the CDR3 is TGCGCCAGCAGCCAAGTTCCGGGGGGTAGCTACACCTTC.

This chain uses TRBV19 with TRBJ2-7; D remains unclear. Germline CDR1 LNHDA, CDR2 SQIVND (reference sequence). V gave up 1 base and J gave up 2 bases, with 6 bases separating them. This CDR3 spans 13 amino acids. CDR3 DNA sequence: TGTGCCAGTAGTATAGCAGGTACCTACGAGCAGTACTTC. This encodes CASSIAGTYEQYF.

The chain uses TRBV30 and TRBJ2-5; TRBD1 aligns across 8 bases. Germline V gene lookup returns CDR1 GTSNPN and CDR2 SVGIG (reference sequence). The CDR3 is 13 residues long. V dropped 4 bases and J dropped 5; count of bases not matched to a gene: 6. The CDR3 nucleotides are TGTGCCTGGAACCAGGGGGCGGGGGAGACCCAGTACTTC. This gives the protein CAWNQGAGETQYF.

This clone was detected once. This CDR3 is CASSPRGGNTEAFF. CDR3 DNA sequence: TGTGCCAGCAGCCCCCGGGGGGGGAACACTGAAGCTTTCTTT. The chain links TRBV7-2 to TRBJ1-1; a possible D gene is TRBD1 (5 bases). V was clipped by 5 bases and J by 1 base, with 11 bases between them. There are 14 residues in the CDR3. Germline CDR1 and CDR2: SGHTA and FQGNSA.

The chain joins TRBV30 to TRBJ1-1; TRBD1 might be the D (6 bases). V dropped 4 bases and J dropped 1 base, with 16 bases sitting between them. The germline V gene has CDR1 GTSNPN and CDR2 SVGIG (reference sequence). CDR3 length equals 15 residues. The CDR3 sequence is CAWTDRLHANTEAFF. The CDR3 DNA reads as TGTGCCTGGACGGACAGACTACATGCGAACACTGAAGCTTTCTTT.

The chain joins TRBV28 to TRBJ2-1, with 7 bases that match TRBD1. The germline V gene encodes CDR1 MDHEN and CDR2 SYDVKM. The CDR3 is 16 residues long. The V segment lost 6 bases and the J segment 1 base; nucleotides outside the gene matches: 9. In DNA, the CDR3 is TGTGCCAGCAGCACCTCCCTGGGACAGTCCTACAATGAGCAGTTCTTC. It is translated as CASSTSLGQSYNEQFF. Complete variable domain (other parts from reference TRBV28 and TRBJ2-1): DVKVTQSSRYLVKRTGEKVFLECVQDMDHENMFWYRQDPGLGLRLIYFSYDVKMKEKGDIPEGYSVSREKKERFSLILESASTNQTSMYLCASSTSLGQSYNEQFFGPGTRLTVL.

The rearrangement links TRBV7-9 to TRBJ1-2, with 9 bases identical to TRBD1. V was clipped by 5 bases and J by 6 bases; unmatched bases: 10. Germline V CDR1 and CDR2: SEHNR, FQNEAQ (reference sequence). This CDR3 spans 15 amino acids. CDR3 DNA: TGTGCCAGCAGCCAGGGACAGGGAGCCTCCCATGGCTACACCTTC. Its protein is CASSQGQGASHGYTF. The full variable domain, rest sourced from reference TRBV7-9 and TRBJ1-2, is DTGVSQNPRHKITKRGQNVTFRCDPISEHNRLYWYRQTLGQGPEFLTYFQNEAQLEKSRLLSDRFSAERPKGSFSTLEIQRTEQGDSAMYLCASSQGQGASHGYTFGSGTRLTVV.

For this clone: The sample holds other DNA sequences that translate to the same CDR3. The gene calls are TRBV18 and TRBJ2-7; the match to TRBD2 covers 8 bases. The V segment lost 3 bases and the J segment 2 bases; nucleotides outside the gene matches: 6. The CDR3 is 15 residues long. CDR1 and CDR2 from the germline V gene are KGHSH and LQKENI. CDR3 sequence (DNA): TGTGCCAGCTCACCCCCCGCGGGGGGAACCTACGAGCAGTACTTC. This sequence encodes CASSPPAGGTYEQYF.

The chain has TRBV11-3 and TRBJ2-1, with 9 bases that match TRBD2. V was clipped by 6 bases and J by 4 bases; unmatched bases: 1. The CDR3 runs 13 residues. Germline-derived CDR1 and CDR2 are SGHNT and YENEEA. This chain's CDR3 is CASSSGRYNEQFF. DNA of the CDR3: TGTGCCAGCAGTAGCGGGAGATACAATGAGCAGTTCTTC.

The chain links TRBV24-1 to TRBJ2-7; 9 bases align to TRBD2. Germline CDR1 reads KGHDR; CDR2 reads SFDVKD. J lost 9 bases, V lost 6 bases, and 5 bases had no gene match. The CDR3 spans 12 residues. CDR3 nucleotides: TGTGCCACCAGTAGCGGGAGGCCCCCGCAGTACTTC. Its translation is CATSSGRPPQYF.

The chain joins TRBV21-1 to TRBJ2-7; the tabulated D call, TRBD1, remains unverified against the DNA. TRBV21-1 is a recognized pseudogene. There are 14 residues in the CDR3. Here the CDR3 DNA reads TGTGCCAGCAGCGACAGGACATCCGCCTACGAGCAGTACTTC. Translation: CASSDRTSAYEQYF.

This chain's CDR3 is CASSDSQGFETDTQYF. The CDR3 bases are TGTGCCAGCAGTGACTCTCAGGGTTTCGAAACAGATACGCAGTATTTT. The gene calls are TRBV6-4 and TRBJ2-3, with D maybe TRBD1 (5 bases). The germline V gene has CDR1 MRHNA and CDR2 SNTAGT. Trimming took 0 bases from V and 3 from J, leaving 13 bases between them. The CDR3 runs 16 residues.

The rearrangement uses TRBV28 and TRBJ2-7; TRBD1 agrees at 7 bases. The CDR3 totals 12 residues. Germline CDR1 and CDR2: MDHEN and SYDVKM. The V gene end was trimmed by 6 bases and the J gene end by 4 bases; junction bases not matched to a gene: 3. The CDR3 is CASRQGDYEQYF. The CDR3 DNA is TGTGCCAGCAGGCAGGGGGATTACGAGCAGTACTTC.

This chain connects TRBV4-2 to TRBJ1-5; possibly TRBD1 for D (6 bases). CDR3 size: 15 residues. The V gene's germline CDR1 is LGHNA and CDR2 YNFKEQ. The germline V and J ends were trimmed by 2 bases and 3 bases, with 11 bases remaining between them. This chain's CDR3 is CASSQTGTSNQPQHF. CDR3 bases: TGTGCCAGCAGCCAAACCGGGACATCCAATCAGCCCCAGCATTTT.

This sequence joins TRBV12-5 and TRBJ1-4, with D tentatively TRBD1 (5 bases). Germline CDR1 reads LGHNT; CDR2 reads FRNRAP. V dropped 3 bases and J dropped 1 base, with 12 bases sitting between them. The CDR3 spans 16 residues. The CDR3 loop reads CASGLGTYLTNEKLFF. The CDR3 DNA follows: TGTGCTAGTGGTTTAGGGACTTATTTAACTAATGAAAAACTGTTTTTT.